The 21 T cell receptor beta chains below all came from one sample that was sequenced in a study of Graves' ophthalmopathy and Graves' hyperthyroidism. Amplified TCR beta CDR3 regions were obtained using RNA transcripts as template. HTBI primers primed a first-round RT-PCR, and a second-round multiplex PCR followed. TCRdb passed the multiplex PCR reads through MiXCR, listing each CDR3 protein once. The table shows approximately 380,000 distinct CDR3 sequences, with more than 20% occurring only once. Sequenced material: peripheral blood. These receptors were taken from a woman in her late teens or twenties with stable Graves' hyperthyroidism.

This clonotype was counted at least ten times. This sequence joins TRBV6-9 and TRBJ2-2; TRBD2 matches 12 bases. Germline-derived CDR1 and CDR2 are MNHGY and SVAAGI. J was trimmed by 2 bases and V by 6 bases; bases with no gene match: 13. The CDR3 consists of 19 residues. The CDR3 sequence: CASSPAGLAGRDNTGELFF. DNA for the CDR3: TGTGCCAGCAGCCCTGCGGGACTAGCGGGTCGCGATAACACCGGGGAGCTGTTTTTT.

At least ten counts were recorded for this clonotype. CDR3 DNA sequence: TGTGCCAGCTGGGGGGGACAAAGTAGCAATCAGCCCCAGCATTTT. Its protein is CASWGGQSSNQPQHF. The chain combines TRBV6-1 with TRBJ1-5; D might be TRBD1 (6 bases). Deletions cut 8 bases from V and 0 bases from J, with 14 bases between. This CDR3 spans 15 amino acids. Per germline, CDR1 MNHNS and CDR2 SASEGT.

This clonotype was observed a handful of times. V is TRBV28 and J is TRBJ1-1; D uncertain. The CDR3 is 13 amino acids. The germline gives CDR1 MDHEN, CDR2 SYDVKM. Trimming shortened V by 6 bases and J by 1 base, and 9 bases separated the two germline ends. This chain's CDR3 is CASRIRQNTEAFF. CDR3 DNA: TGTGCCAGCAGGATACGTCAGAACACTGAAGCTTTCTTT.

This clonotype was counted at least ten times. V is TRBV11-2 and J is TRBJ2-6; D is uncertain. The V and J ends lost 3 bases and 4 bases respectively, with 10 bases between them. CDR3 length equals 15 residues. Germline-derived CDR1 and CDR2 are SGHAT and FQNNGV. The CDR3 nucleotides read TGTGCCAGCAGCTTCGGCCTCTCGGGGGCCAACGTCCTGACTTTC. Its translation is CASSFGLSGANVLTF.

This clonotype came up many times. The V gene is TRBV20-1, the J gene TRBJ1-1; no definite D call. Trimming took off 0 bases at V and 6 bases at J, with 8 bases between the two ends. The CDR3 loop spans 12 amino acids. Germline CDR1 is DFQATT and CDR2 is SNEGSKA (reference sequence). The CDR3 DNA sequence: TGCAGTGCTAGAGATAGGAGGGCTGAAGCTTTCTTT. It specifies CSARDRRAEAFF.

This clonotype came up many times. The chain employs TRBV7-2 and TRBJ2-4; perhaps TRBD2 as D (5 bases). This CDR3 is 15 amino acids long. Between the trimmed V and J ends, which lost 3 bases and 4 bases, there was a span of 13 bases. Germline CDR1 SGHTA, CDR2 FQGNSA. Here the CDR3 reads CASSFGGWGKNIQYF. Written as DNA, the CDR3 is TGTGCCAGCAGCTTTGGAGGCTGGGGTAAAAACATTCAGTACTTC.

This clonotype was found a few times. The chain combines TRBV20-1 with TRBJ2-5; 9 nucleotides match TRBD2. The CDR3 spans 16 residues. With 2 bases clipped from V and 4 bases from J, the junction kept 11 bases outside the gene matches. Germline V lookup: CDR1 DFQATT, CDR2 SNEGSKA (reference sequence). The CDR3 DNA follows: TGCAGTGCTAGATTATTATGGCGGGGGGGCCGAGAGACCCAGTACTTC. Amino acid sequence: CSARLLWRGGRETQYF.

The chain is built from TRBV20-1 and TRBJ2-5, with 8 positions matching TRBD1. The CDR3 consists of 15 residues. J gave up 3 bases and V 4 bases, and 10 bases lay outside the gene matches. Germline assignment: CDR1 DFQATT and CDR2 SNEGSKA (reference sequence). The CDR3 loop is CSATRQGRAEETQYF. CDR3 bases: TGCAGTGCTACGAGACAGGGGCGGGCGGAAGAGACCCAGTACTTC.

The sample holds many counts of this clonotype. The chain employs TRBV6-2 or TRBV6-3 and TRBJ2-7; D remains unclear. Germline CDR1 reads MNHEY; CDR2 reads SVGEGT. The V end was cut by 6 bases, the J end by 2 bases, with 14 bases between. CDR3 length: 14 amino acids. As DNA, the CDR3 is TGTGCCAGCAGAACTGTACAGTTCCCCTACGAGCAGTACTTC. It encodes CASRTVQFPYEQYF.

There are many counts of this clonotype. This chain uses TRBV6-5 with TRBJ1-2, with 7 bases fitting TRBD1. CDR1 and CDR2 (germline): MNHEY, SVGAGI. Losses at the gene ends were 6 bases for V and 8 bases for J; bases not matched to a gene: 9. The CDR3 is 13 amino acids. Written as DNA, the CDR3 is TGTGCCAGCAGGCCTGACAGGGTGCGGGGCTACACCTTC. Amino acid sequence: CASRPDRVRGYTF.

There are many counts of this clonotype. J is TRBJ2-2 and V is TRBV7-9; 8 bases align to TRBD1. The germline V gene has CDR1 SEHNR and CDR2 FQNEAQ (reference sequence). The CDR3 totals 14 residues. V was pared by 5 bases and J by 5 bases, with 4 bases of the junction left unmatched. The CDR3 loop reads CASSPRTGTGELFF. The CDR3 DNA sequence: TGTGCCAGCAGCCCTCGGACAGGGACCGGGGAGCTGTTTTTT. The full variable domain, rest sourced from reference TRBV7-9 and TRBJ2-2, is DTGVSQNPRHKITKRGQNVTFRCDPISEHNRLYWYRQTLGQGPEFLTYFQNEAQLEKSRLLSDRFSAERPKGSFSTLEIQRTEQGDSAMYLCASSPRTGTGELFFGEGSRLTVL.

This clonotype was observed many times. The V gene is TRBV6-1, the J gene TRBJ2-7; maybe TRBD1 (7 bases). The CDR3 contains 14 residues. Germline CDR1 and CDR2: MNHNS and SASEGT. Trimming cost V 3 bases and J 4 bases, with 13 bases left between them. This CDR3 reads CASSEGGQWYEQYF. The CDR3 DNA reads as TGTGCCAGCAGTGAGGGGGGACAGTGGTACGAGCAGTACTTC.

The chain is built from TRBV12-3 or TRBV12-4 and TRBJ1-2; TRBD1 matches 7 bases. The CDR3 extends over 14 amino acids. V lost 5 bases, J lost 4 bases, and 7 bases stayed unmatched. The CDR3 sequence: CASSGYRDSYGYTF. The CDR3 DNA follows: TGTGCCAGCAGTGGGTACCGGGACAGCTATGGCTACACCTTC.

This clonotype was recorded many times. The V gene is TRBV9, the J gene TRBJ1-3; D is ambiguous. Trimming removed 3 bases at V and 0 bases at J, with 10 bases between. The length of the CDR3 is 15 residues. CDR1 is SGDLS, CDR2 YYNGEE, per germline. Written as DNA, the CDR3 is TGTGCCAGCAGCGACGGGTTTCGCTCTGGAAACACCATATATTTT. This gives the protein CASSDGFRSGNTIYF.

The DNA for the CDR3 is TGTGCCTGGACGCCGCTGACGTCTGGGGCCAACGTCCTGACTTTC. Protein sequence: CAWTPLTSGANVLTF. The rearrangement uses TRBV30 and TRBJ2-6; no clear D. Trimming left V 4 bases short and J 1 base short, with 11 bases between. The CDR3 is 15 residues long. Per the germline V gene, CDR1 is GTSNPN and CDR2 is SVGIG (reference sequence).

The V gene is TRBV12-3 or TRBV12-4, the J gene TRBJ1-2; 9 nucleotides line up with TRBD1. V shed 6 bases and J 7 bases; nucleotides not matched to a gene: 12. The CDR3 is 15 amino acids. The CDR3 sequence is CASSPTGGRGGGYTF. The DNA for the CDR3 is TGTGCCAGCAGCCCGACAGGGGGACGCGGCGGTGGCTACACCTTC.

This clonotype was found many times. The V gene is TRBV28, the J gene TRBJ1-2; 8 bases agree with TRBD1. CDR1 is MDHEN and CDR2 is SYDVKM in the germline V gene. V dropped 4 bases and J dropped 5; count of bases not matched to a gene: 9. CDR3 length equals 15 residues. The CDR3: CASSSGRQGKYGYTF. CDR3 sequence (DNA): TGTGCCAGCAGTTCAGGGCGACAGGGGAAGTATGGCTACACCTTC.

The table lists this clonotype with many counts. The chain links TRBV20-1 to TRBJ2-7, with 8 bases lining up with TRBD2. Germline values: CDR1 DFQATT, CDR2 SNEGSKA (reference sequence). The CDR3 runs 15 residues. Trimming took 2 bases from V and 1 from J; bases not matched to a gene: 7. The chain's CDR3 is CSARYNAGGSYEQYF. The CDR3 nucleotides are TGCAGTGCTAGATACAATGCGGGAGGATCCTACGAGCAGTACTTC.

The chain recombines TRBV12-3 or TRBV12-4 with TRBJ1-1, with D perhaps matching TRBD1 (5 bases). CDR3 length: 13 residues. V dropped 7 bases and J dropped 0 bases, with 9 bases sitting between them. The CDR3 is CASNLRVNTEAFF. The CDR3 bases are TGTGCCAGCAACCTCAGGGTGAACACTGAAGCTTTCTTT.

This clonotype is deemed medium-sized (0.01 to 0.1%). V is TRBV12-3 or TRBV12-4 and J is TRBJ2-7; 8 bases line up with TRBD1. V trimming: 5 bases; J trimming: 6 bases; junction bases outside the gene matches: 9. The CDR3 spans 14 residues. Here the CDR3 reads CASSPLYRGSEQYF. The CDR3 nucleotides read TGTGCCAGCAGTCCCCTTTACAGGGGGAGCGAGCAGTACTTC.

This clonotype was recorded many times. The chain employs TRBV6-5 and TRBJ2-7, with 14 bases lining up with TRBD2. In germline, CDR1 is MNHEY, CDR2 SVGAGI. V trimming: 6 bases; J trimming: 4 bases; junction bases outside the gene matches: 11. The CDR3 has 17 amino acids. The CDR3 sequence: CASSPSPGLAGVYEQYF. CDR3 DNA sequence: TGTGCCAGCAGCCCATCACCGGGACTAGCGGGAGTGTACGAGCAGTACTTC.